This passage covers 25 T cell receptor beta chains from one sample sequenced in a study of cytomegalovirus exposure and HLA in healthy donors. The PCR contained 60 Vbeta and 13 Jbeta primers. The method was immunoSEQ multiplex PCR; TCRdb's version includes in-frame clones alone and lacks a portion of them. The data contain approximately 170,000 clones, roughly 84% of them seen just once; the ten biggest clones take up about 2.4%. Sequencing was performed on PBMCs. The receptors shown here come from a young man in good health and CMV-seropositive.

The rearrangement joins TRBV18 to TRBJ1-2; D is undetermined. Trimming took 0 bases from V and 7 from J, leaving 15 bases between them. Germline CDR1 is KGHSH and CDR2 is LQKENI. This CDR3 spans 15 amino acids. CDR3 nucleotides: TGTGCCAGCTCACCACCCGGGAGCATTAGAGGTGGCTACACCTTC. It specifies CASSPPGSIRGGYTF. Using reference TRBV18 and TRBJ1-2 for the parts outside the CDR3, the full variable domain is NAGVMQNPRHLVRRRGQEARLRCSPMKGHSHVYWYRQLPEEGLKFMVYLQKENIIDESGMPKERFSAEFPKEGPSILRIQQVVRGDSAAYFCASSPPGSIRGGYTFGSGTRLTVV.

The chain has TRBV13 and TRBJ1-2; TRBD1 might be the D (6 bases). Germline V gives CDR1 PRHDT, CDR2 FYEKMQ (reference sequence). The CDR3 loop spans 17 amino acids. Trimming pared 5 bases from V and 0 bases from J, leaving 19 bases between. CDR3: CASSLRTAPYSNYGYTF. In DNA, the CDR3 is TGTGCCAGCAGCCTCCGGACAGCGCCCTACTCTAACTATGGCTACACCTTC.

The chain is built from TRBV18 and TRBJ2-7; possibly TRBD2 for D (5 bases). Germline CDR1 is KGHSH and CDR2 is LQKENI. Trimming left V 3 bases short and J 3 bases short, with 9 bases between. The CDR3 contains 13 residues. DNA for the CDR3: TGTGCCAGCTCACCTTCAGAGGGCTACGAGCAGTACTTC. Translating it yields CASSPSEGYEQYF.

This chain uses TRBV5-1 with TRBJ2-5; no reliable D call. The last part of the DNA fits TRBJ2-7 better; the J call may be wrong. The CDR3 contains 14 residues. The germline CDR1 and CDR2 sequences are SGHRS and YFSETQ. In nucleotides, the CDR3 is TGCGCCAGCAGCTTGCAGGTCGGCCTTGGCGAGCAGTACTTC. It encodes CASSLQVGLGEQYF.

This sequence joins TRBV5-5 and TRBJ1-1; 8 positions agree with TRBD1. Trimming cost V 3 bases and J 4 bases; bases outside gene matches: 8. The CDR3 sequence is 15 residues long. CDR1 SGHKS and CDR2 YYEKEE come from the germline V gene (reference sequence). In DNA, the CDR3 is TGTGCCAGCAGCTCGAGACAGGGGCTGGGCACTGAAGCTTTCTTT. Its translation is CASSSRQGLGTEAFF.

A few counts support this clone. The chain links TRBV7-9 to TRBJ1-1, with D unclear. The CDR3 spans 13 residues. Germline CDR1 reads SEHNR; CDR2 reads FQNEAQ (reference sequence). Trimming took 5 bases from V and 1 from J, leaving 8 bases between them. This CDR3 reads CASSLNTNTEAFF. The DNA for the CDR3 is TGTGCCAGCAGCCTCAACACGAACACTGAAGCTTTCTTT.

Only one count was recorded for this clone. One end of the junction does not line up with germline, which may come from a read error. The CDR3 DNA reads as TGTGCCGGCAGCTCGGTGGGGAGGCAAACTGAAGCTTTCTTT. Residues: CAGSSVGRQTEAFF. V and J are TRBV7-9 and TRBJ1-1, with D unclear. The CDR3 covers 14 residues. The germline CDR1 and CDR2 sequences are SEHNR and FQNEAQ (reference sequence).

The chain links TRBV2 to TRBJ1-1, with D maybe TRBD1 (5 bases). This CDR3 region has 13 residues. Germline lookup yields CDR1 SNHLY and CDR2 FYNNEI. V was pared by 1 base and J by 9 bases, with 12 bases between. Written as DNA, the CDR3 is TGTGCCAGCAGTGAAGAGGTGGCAGGGCAAGCTTTCTTT. This translates into CASSEEVAGQAFF. Using reference TRBV2 and TRBJ1-1 for the parts outside the CDR3, the full variable domain is EPEVTQTPSHQVTQMGQEVILRCVPISNHLYFYWYRQILGQKVEFLVSFYNNEISEKSEIFDDQFSVERPDGSNFTLKIRSTKLEDSAMYFCASSEEVAGQAFFGQGTRLTVV.

This chain connects TRBV7-3 to TRBJ2-1, with 8 bases aligning to TRBD2. The CDR3 is 15 amino acids. Trimming at V came to 6 bases and at J to 9 bases, leaving 13 bases not matched to a gene. Germline CDR1 SGHTA, CDR2 FQGTGA. Written as DNA, the CDR3 is TGTGCCAGCAGTCCCATGAGCGGGAGTTCGGGTGAGCAGTTCTTC. Translation: CASSPMSGSSGEQFF.

This rearrangement joins TRBV10-3 to TRBJ2-1; D remains unclear. The CDR3 consists of 14 residues. Germline values: CDR1 ENHRY, CDR2 SYGVKD. The V end was cut by 7 bases, the J end by 0 bases, with 10 bases between. The CDR3 bases are TGTGCCATCAAGGAACAGAGCTCCTACAATGAGCAGTTCTTC. It codes for CAIKEQSSYNEQFF.

This clone was observed a few times. The chain combines TRBV5-5 with TRBJ2-7, with 8 bases that match TRBD1. Germline CDR1 is SGHKS and CDR2 is YYEKEE (reference sequence). The CDR3 covers 14 residues. Trimming at V came to 4 bases and at J to 2 bases, leaving 5 bases not matched to a gene. CDR3 DNA sequence: TGTGCCAGCAGCCCGACAGGGGCTCCCTACGAGCAGTACTTC. Its translation is CASSPTGAPYEQYF.

The genes are TRBV27 and TRBJ2-1; 8 bases map to TRBD2. Looked up from germline, CDR1 is MNHEY and CDR2 is SMNVEV (reference sequence). J was trimmed by 12 bases and V by 0 bases; bases with no gene match: 13. This CDR3 comprises 16 residues. The CDR3 protein is CASSLSLAGHTKGQFF. The CDR3 coding sequence is TGTGCCAGCAGTTTATCATTAGCGGGACACACTAAAGGGCAGTTCTTC.

The chain couples TRBV18 to TRBJ1-1, with a possible D match to TRBD1 (5 bases). Trimming shortened V by 3 bases and J by 0 bases, and 14 bases separated the two germline ends. Germline CDR1 KGHSH, CDR2 LQKENI. CDR3 length equals 16 residues. CDR3 residues: CASSPLTETMNTEAFF. In DNA, the CDR3 is TGTGCCAGCTCACCCTTGACAGAAACTATGAACACTGAAGCTTTCTTT.

The rearrangement uses TRBV7-2 and TRBJ1-6; a possible D gene is TRBD1 (6 bases). V was shortened by 6 bases and J by 7 bases, with 13 bases between the two germline ends. CDR3 length equals 14 residues. From germline, CDR1 is SGHTA and CDR2 FQGNSA. CDR3 protein: CASRERQANSPLHF. Written as DNA, the CDR3 is TGTGCCAGCAGAGAGAGACAGGCGAATTCACCCCTCCACTTT.

CDR3 in amino acids: CAISEGNRVENEQFF. The DNA for the CDR3 is TGTGCCATCAGTGAAGGAAACAGGGTAGAAAATGAGCAGTTCTTC. The chain joins TRBV10-3 to TRBJ2-1, with D perhaps matching TRBD1 (6 bases). The CDR3 extends over 15 amino acids. With 3 bases removed from V and 7 bases from J, the gap between germline ends came to 16 bases. Germline V gene sequence: CDR1 ENHRY, CDR2 SYGVKD.

The chain carries TRBV7-9 and TRBJ2-3; a possible D gene is TRBD2 (6 bases). The CDR3 runs to 15 residues. Germline V lookup: CDR1 SEHNR, CDR2 FQNEAQ (reference sequence). Trimming cost V 2 bases and J 5 bases, with 14 bases left between them. CDR3 region: CASSLIGGRKDTQYF. The CDR3 bases are TGTGCCAGCAGCTTAATTGGGGGGAGAAAAGATACGCAGTATTTT.

Written as DNA, the CDR3 is TGTGCCAGCAAAGGACTAGCGGAGATTGCGAGCTCCTACAATGAGCAGTTCTTC. Translated: CASKGLAEIASSYNEQFF. The genes are TRBV13 and TRBJ2-1; the match to TRBD2 covers 10 bases. Per germline, CDR1 PRHDT and CDR2 FYEKMQ (reference sequence). V shed 7 bases, J shed 0 bases, and the junction held 12 bases outside the gene matches. This CDR3 has 18 residues.

This clone was seen just once. This chain joins TRBV7-2 and TRBJ1-2; D is uncertain. The germline CDR1 and CDR2 sequences are SGHTA and FQGNSA. Trimming shortened V by 1 base and J by 4 bases, and 13 bases separated the two germline ends. The CDR3 extends over 15 amino acids. The CDR3 is CASSLEGGAIYGYTF. CDR3 sequence (DNA): TGTGCCAGCAGCTTAGAGGGAGGAGCGATCTATGGCTACACCTTC.

The chain combines TRBV2 with TRBJ2-5; 10 bases match TRBD1. The CDR3 contains 15 residues. With 4 bases clipped from V and 5 bases from J, the junction kept 7 bases outside the gene matches. Per the germline V gene, CDR1 is SNHLY and CDR2 is FYNNEI. The CDR3 DNA sequence: TGTGCCAGCAGTGGGGACAGGGGCTATCGTGAGACCCAGTACTTC. This gives the protein CASSGDRGYRETQYF. Using reference TRBV2 and TRBJ2-5 for the parts outside the CDR3, the full variable domain is EPEVTQTPSHQVTQMGQEVILRCVPISNHLYFYWYRQILGQKVEFLVSFYNNEISEKSEIFDDQFSVERPDGSNFTLKIRSTKLEDSAMYFCASSGDRGYRETQYFGPGTRLLVL.

V is TRBV9 and J is TRBJ2-1; D is unresolved. Trimming took off 4 bases at V and 6 bases at J, with 5 bases between the two ends. The CDR3 sequence is 11 residues long. Germline loops: CDR1 SGDLS, CDR2 YYNGEE. This CDR3 is CASSLSNEQFF. The CDR3 DNA is TGTGCCAGCAGCCTATCCAATGAGCAGTTCTTC.

This sequence joins TRBV13 and TRBJ1-5, with TRBD1 as a possible D gene (6 bases). The CDR3 runs 17 residues. Germline V lookup: CDR1 PRHDT, CDR2 FYEKMQ (reference sequence). V lost 0 bases to trimming and J lost 3 bases, with 15 bases between them. The CDR3 loop is CASSLGPQGLFNQPQHF. DNA for the CDR3: TGTGCCAGCAGCTTAGGGCCGCAGGGGCTTTTCAATCAGCCCCAGCATTTT.

The chain has TRBV4-3 and TRBJ1-4; TRBD1 matches 9 bases. V gave up 0 bases and J gave up 8 bases; unmatched junction bases: 16. Germline V gene lookup returns CDR1 LGHNA and CDR2 YSLEER. This CDR3 has 19 amino acids. As DNA, the CDR3 is TGCGCCAGCAGCCAAGATTGGGACAGGGATTACCCCTCGTGGGAAAAACTGTTTTTT. It specifies CASSQDWDRDYPSWEKLFF.

V gene TRBV7-9 combines with J gene TRBJ2-3, with 13 bases lining up with TRBD2. With 5 bases clipped from V and 6 bases from J, the junction kept 8 bases outside the gene matches. This CDR3 comprises 16 residues. Germline values: CDR1 SEHNR, CDR2 FQNEAQ (reference sequence). CDR3 protein: CASSLGLAGASDTQYF. The CDR3 DNA sequence: TGTGCCAGCAGCCTCGGACTAGCGGGAGCGTCGGATACGCAGTATTTT.

V and J are TRBV6-5 and TRBJ1-5; 7 bases fit TRBD1. V gave up 8 bases and J gave up 0 bases; unmatched junction bases: 7. The CDR3 runs 15 residues. Per the germline V gene, CDR1 is MNHEY and CDR2 is SVGAGI. In DNA, the CDR3 is TGTGCCAGCCGACAGGGCCTATATAGCAATCAGCCCCAGCATTTT. This sequence encodes CASRQGLYSNQPQHF.

The chain joins TRBV9 to TRBJ2-3; D is ambiguous. V dropped 3 bases and J dropped 2 bases, with 10 bases sitting between them. Germline V gene sequence: CDR1 SGDLS, CDR2 YYNGEE. The CDR3 sequence is 14 residues long. CDR3 amino acids: CASSALSLTDTQYF. The CDR3 DNA reads as TGTGCCAGCAGCGCCCTGAGCCTCACAGATACGCAGTATTTT.